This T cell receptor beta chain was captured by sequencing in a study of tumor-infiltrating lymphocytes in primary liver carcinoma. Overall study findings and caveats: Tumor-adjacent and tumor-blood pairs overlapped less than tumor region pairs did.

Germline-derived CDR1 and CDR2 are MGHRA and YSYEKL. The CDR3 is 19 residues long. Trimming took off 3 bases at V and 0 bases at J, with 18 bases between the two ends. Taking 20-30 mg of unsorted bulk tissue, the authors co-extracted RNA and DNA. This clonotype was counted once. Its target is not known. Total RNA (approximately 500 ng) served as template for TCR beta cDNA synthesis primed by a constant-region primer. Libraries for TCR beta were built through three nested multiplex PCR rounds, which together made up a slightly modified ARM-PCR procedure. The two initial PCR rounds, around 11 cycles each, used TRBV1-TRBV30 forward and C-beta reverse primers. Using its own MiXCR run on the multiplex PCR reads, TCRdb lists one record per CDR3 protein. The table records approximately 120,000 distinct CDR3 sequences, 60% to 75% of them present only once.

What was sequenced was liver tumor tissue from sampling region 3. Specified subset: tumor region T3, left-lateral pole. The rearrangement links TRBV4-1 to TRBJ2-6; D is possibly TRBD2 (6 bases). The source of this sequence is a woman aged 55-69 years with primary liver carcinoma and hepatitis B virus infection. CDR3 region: CASSQVNGTDYSGANVLTF. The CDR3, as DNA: TGCGCCAGCAGCCAGGTAAACGGGACGGACTACTCTGGGGCCAACGTCCTGACTTTC.